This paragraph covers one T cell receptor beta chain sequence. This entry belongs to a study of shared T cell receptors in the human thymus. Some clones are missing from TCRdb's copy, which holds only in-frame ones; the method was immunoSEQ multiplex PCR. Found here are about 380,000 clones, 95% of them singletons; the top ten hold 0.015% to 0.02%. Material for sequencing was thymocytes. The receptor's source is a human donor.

CDR3 DNA: TGTGCCAGCAGTTTACGGGCAGGACGGTGGTTTTGGACCGGGGAGCTGTTTTTT. It is translated as CASSLRAGRWFWTGELFF. This sequence joins TRBV28 and TRBJ2-2; D unresolved. CDR1 is MDHEN, CDR2 SYDVKM, per germline. This CDR3 has 18 residues. V was trimmed by 2 bases and J by 5 bases, leaving 21 bases between them. Using reference TRBV28 and TRBJ2-2 for the parts outside the CDR3, the full variable domain is DVKVTQSSRYLVKRTGEKVFLECVQDMDHENMFWYRQDPGLGLRLIYFSYDVKMKEKGDIPEGYSVSREKKERFSLILESASTNQTSMYLCASSLRAGRWFWTGELFFGEGSRLTVL.